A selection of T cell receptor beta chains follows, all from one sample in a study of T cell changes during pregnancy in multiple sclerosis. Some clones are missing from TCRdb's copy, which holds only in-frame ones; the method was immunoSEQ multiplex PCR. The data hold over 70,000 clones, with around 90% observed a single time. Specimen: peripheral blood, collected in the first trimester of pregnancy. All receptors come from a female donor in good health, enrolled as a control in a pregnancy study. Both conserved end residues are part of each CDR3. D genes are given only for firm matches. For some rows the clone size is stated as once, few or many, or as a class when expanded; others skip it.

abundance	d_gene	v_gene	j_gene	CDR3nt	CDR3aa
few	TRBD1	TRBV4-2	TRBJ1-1	TGTGCCAGCAGCCTGGACAGGGGGGACGCTGAAGCTTTCTTT	CASSLDRGDAEAFF
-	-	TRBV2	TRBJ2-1	TGTGCCAGCAGCCCAAACCGCGACAATGAGCAGTTCTTC	CASSPNRDNEQFF
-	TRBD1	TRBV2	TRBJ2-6	TGTGCCAGCAGTGCTCGGGGACAGGAGGACTCTGGGGCCAACGTCCTGACTTTC	CASSARGQEDSGANVLTF
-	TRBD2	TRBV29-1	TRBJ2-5	TGCAGCGCTGCGGGAGACACGCAAGAGACCCAGTACTTC	CSAAGDTQETQYF
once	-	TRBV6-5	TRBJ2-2	TGTGCCAGCAGTTACTCTGCGGACACCGGGGAGCTGTTTTTT	CASSYSADTGELFF
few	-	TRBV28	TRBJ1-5	TGTGCCAGCAGTTTCCTAATGTCCACAGGGACCCAGCATTTT	CASSFLMSTGTQHF
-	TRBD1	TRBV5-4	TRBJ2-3	TGTGCCAGCAGCTCAAGGACAGGGCCAGATACGCAGTATTTT	CASSSRTGPDTQYF
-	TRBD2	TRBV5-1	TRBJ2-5	TGCGCCAGCAGCGGACTAGCGGGCGGAGAGACCCAGTACTTC	CASSGLAGGETQYF
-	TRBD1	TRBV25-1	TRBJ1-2	TGTGCCAGCAGTCACCAGGGGGGCGGTCATGGCTACACCTTC	CASSHQGGGHGYTF
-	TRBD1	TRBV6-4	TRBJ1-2	TGTGCCATCAACAGGGGGCCCGGTGACTATGGCTACACCTTC	CAINRGPGDYGYTF
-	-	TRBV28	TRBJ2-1	TGTGCCAGCAGGACCGAAGGGGGCGGGACCTACAATGAGCAGTTCTTC	CASRTEGGGTYNEQFF
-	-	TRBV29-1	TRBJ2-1	TGCAGCGGAAATCAGGGAACCAATGAGCAGTTCTTC	CSGNQGTNEQFF
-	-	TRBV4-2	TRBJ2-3	TGTGCCAGCAGCCACCCAATAGCCGGGACTCCAGATACGCAGTATTTT	CASSHPIAGTPDTQYF